Presented here are 22 T cell receptor beta chains from one specimen sequenced in a study of regulatory T cells in long-lasting Graves disease. Described time point: persistent/refractory GD, antithyroid drugs over 5 years with positive TRAb. From PBMCs, RNA was extracted and then used to make the TCR library. Through Arm-PCR of CDR3 regions and iRepertoire HTBI primers, TCR beta libraries were built. TCRdb independently ran MiXCR on the multiplex PCR reads; one entry per CDR3 protein. The sample contains hundreds of thousands of distinct CDR3 sequences, 20% to 25% of which appear only once. The material was peripheral blood mononuclear cells (PBMCs), obtained when the disease was refractory, from a patient treated with antithyroid drugs. The receptor source for this set is a female donor with Graves disease.

The V gene is TRBV11-2, the J gene TRBJ1-2, with D perhaps matching TRBD1 (6 bases). This CDR3 region has 15 residues. Germline CDR1 reads SGHAT; CDR2 reads FQNNGV. Trimming took off 1 base at V and 5 bases at J, with 14 bases between the two ends. The CDR3 here is CASSLGSGQQYGYTF. CDR3 coding DNA: TGTGCCAGCAGCTTAGGGTCAGGACAGCAGTATGGCTACACCTTC.

This clonotype was observed many times. V usage is TRBV2 and J usage is TRBJ1-6, with D unresolved. Trimming removed 10 bases from V and 7 bases from J, with 17 bases in between. Germline V gives CDR1 SNHLY, CDR2 FYNNEI. The CDR3 has 14 amino acids. This CDR3 is CATPRPAVNSPLHF. CDR3 bases: TGTGCCACCCCCCGACCAGCCGTAAATTCACCCCTCCACTTT.

This clonotype has only a few counts. The V and J genes are TRBV19 and TRBJ2-7; D may be TRBD1 (5 bases). Germline assignment: CDR1 LNHDA and CDR2 SQIVND (reference sequence). The germline V and J ends were trimmed by 5 bases and 0 bases, with 11 bases remaining between them. The CDR3 length is 14 residues. CDR3 bases: TGTGCCAGTAGTGTACAGGTAGACTCCTACGAGCAGTACTTC. Amino acids: CASSVQVDSYEQYF.

This clonotype appeared many times. The chain is built from TRBV28 and TRBJ1-1; D unclear. This CDR3 contains 15 residues. V dropped 3 bases and J dropped 0 bases, with 11 bases sitting between them. Germline lookup yields CDR1 MDHEN and CDR2 SYDVKM. CDR3 sequence: CASSLVRGVNTEAFF. As DNA, the CDR3 is TGTGCCAGCAGTTTGGTCAGAGGCGTGAACACTGAAGCTTTCTTT.

This clonotype came up many times. The chain has TRBV28 and TRBJ1-1; D is uncertain. Germline CDR1 and CDR2: MDHEN and SYDVKM. This CDR3 comprises 12 residues. Trimming removed 6 bases at V and 6 bases at J, with 11 bases between. The CDR3 region has the DNA TGTGCCAGCAGAATCTTAGGCGCTGAAGCTTTCTTT. This sequence encodes CASRILGAEAFF.

This chain uses TRBV7-9 with TRBJ2-7; D might be TRBD1 (5 bases). This CDR3 is 14 amino acids long. Germline V gives CDR1 SEHNR, CDR2 FQNEAQ (reference sequence). V lost 7 bases to trimming and J lost 1 base, with 14 bases between them. The CDR3 nucleotides are TGTGCCAGCACTAGGGGCCTTGATTCCTACGAGCAGTACTTC. This translates into CASTRGLDSYEQYF. Supplemented by reference TRBV7-9 and TRBJ2-7, the full variable domain reads DTGVSQNPRHKITKRGQNVTFRCDPISEHNRLYWYRQTLGQGPEFLTYFQNEAQLEKSRLLSDRFSAERPKGSFSTLEIQRTEQGDSAMYLCASTRGLDSYEQYFGPGTRLTVT.

This clonotype occurred a few times. This chain links TRBV4-2 with TRBJ2-5; 7 nucleotides match TRBD2. V trimming: 4 bases; J trimming: 1 base; junction bases outside the gene matches: 3. Germline V gene lookup returns CDR1 LGHNA and CDR2 YNFKEQ. The CDR3 runs to 14 residues. The CDR3 region is CASSREGFQETQYF. The DNA for the CDR3 is TGTGCCAGCAGCCGGGAGGGGTTCCAAGAGACCCAGTACTTC.

The rearrangement uses TRBV3-1 and TRBJ2-5; 9 bases match TRBD1. This CDR3 region has 15 residues. CDR1 LGHDT and CDR2 YNNKEL come from the germline V gene (reference sequence). The V segment lost 5 bases and the J segment 5 bases; nucleotides outside the gene matches: 9. The CDR3 is CASSFGQGSMETQYF. The CDR3 DNA follows: TGTGCCAGCAGCTTCGGACAGGGGAGCATGGAGACCCAGTACTTC.

In DNA form, the CDR3 reads TGTGCTAGTGGTTTGGGACAGGGGACAGATACGCAGTATTTT. Its protein is CASGLGQGTDTQYF. The chain joins TRBV12-5 to TRBJ2-3; 8 bases map to TRBD1. V lost 1 base to trimming and J lost 3 bases; unmatched junction nucleotides: 0. Germline CDR1 LGHNT, CDR2 FRNRAP. The CDR3 extends over 14 amino acids.

This clonotype was observed many times. J is TRBJ1-5 and V is TRBV7-9; no reliable D call. The CDR3 has 12 amino acids. Trimming cost V 2 bases and J 7 bases, with 6 bases left between them. Per germline, CDR1 SEHNR and CDR2 FQNEAQ (reference sequence). The CDR3 loop is CASSLYTQPQHF. The CDR3 DNA sequence: TGTGCCAGCAGCTTATACACGCAGCCCCAGCATTTT.

V and J are TRBV6-5 and TRBJ2-1, with unresolved D. CDR1 is MNHEY and CDR2 is SVGAGI in the germline V gene. Trimming cost V 0 bases and J 0 bases, with 6 bases left between them. This CDR3 is 15 amino acids long. For the CDR3, the DNA is TGTGCCAGCAGTTACTCTGGGAACTCCTACAATGAGCAGTTCTTC. Its protein product is CASSYSGNSYNEQFF.

This clonotype occurred many times. The rearrangement joins TRBV29-1 to TRBJ1-2; TRBD1 agrees at 8 bases. In germline, CDR1 is SQVTM, CDR2 ANQGSEA. Trimming removed 6 bases from V and 1 base from J; junction bases left unmatched: 10. The CDR3 consists of 15 residues. The CDR3 DNA sequence: TGCAGCGTGGTCCAGGGGGCTCTGTATAACTATGGCTACACCTTC. This codes for CSVVQGALYNYGYTF.

Points on this clonotype: A much larger clone differs by one base, so this may be a read error. V gene TRBV6-1 combines with J gene TRBJ1-6; D is undetermined. CDR1 and CDR2 (germline): MNHNS, SASEGT. Trimming removed 7 bases from V and 9 bases from J, with 13 bases in between. This CDR3 is 13 amino acids long. CDR3: CASTPDPTSPLHF. In DNA, the CDR3 is TGTGCCAGCACTCCCGATCCCACTTCACCCCTCCACTTT.

The chain uses TRBV9 and TRBJ1-1; 11 positions match TRBD1. V shed 4 bases, J shed 5 bases, and the junction held 16 bases outside the gene matches. Germline loops: CDR1 SGDLS, CDR2 YYNGEE. The CDR3 covers 18 residues. In nucleotides, the CDR3 is TGTGCCAGCAGCTCAAGGGACAGGGGGTTGATTAGGAGAACTGAAGCTTTCTTT. Its translation is CASSSRDRGLIRRTEAFF. Filled out from reference TRBV9 and TRBJ1-1, the complete variable domain reads DSGVTQTPKHLITATGQRVTLRCSPRSGDLSVYWYQQSLDQGLQFLIQYYNGEERAKGNILERFSAQQFPDLHSELNLSSLELGDSALYFCASSSRDRGLIRRTEAFFGQGTRLTVV.

The V gene is TRBV30, the J gene TRBJ2-7, with D possibly called TRBD1 or TRBD2 (5 bases each). V was pared by 5 bases and J by 5 bases, with 16 bases between. The CDR3 loop spans 13 amino acids. CDR1 and CDR2 (germline): GTSNPN, SVGIG (reference sequence). This CDR3 is CAWGGLGADEQYF. The CDR3 DNA reads as TGTGCCTGGGGAGGTCTTGGGGCGGACGAGCAGTACTTC.

This clonotype occurred many times. This sequence joins TRBV28 and TRBJ2-7; no firm D call. The CDR3 consists of 11 residues. Germline V gene sequence: CDR1 MDHEN, CDR2 SYDVKM. With 5 bases removed from V and 4 bases from J, the gap between germline ends came to 6 bases. CDR3 DNA: TGTGCCAGCAGTACCCCATACGAGCAGTACTTC. Translated: CASSTPYEQYF.

This clonotype occurred many times. This sequence joins TRBV28 and TRBJ1-6; D not certain. Germline CDR1 and CDR2: MDHEN and SYDVKM. V lost 6 bases to trimming and J lost 3 bases, with 12 bases between them. This CDR3 is built from 15 residues. The CDR3 region is CASSPSEIYNSPLHF. The CDR3 nucleotides are TGTGCCAGCAGCCCAAGTGAAATCTATAATTCACCCCTCCACTTT.

In its sample, this clonotype was seen many times. The rearrangement links TRBV3-1 to TRBJ1-1; the match to TRBD1 covers 8 bases. The CDR3 runs 14 residues. CDR1 is LGHDT and CDR2 is YNNKEL in the germline V gene (reference sequence). V shed 2 bases, J shed 8 bases, and the junction held 7 bases outside the gene matches. The DNA for the CDR3 is TGTGCCAGCAGCCAACTAGGACAGGGATTAGAAGCTTTCTTT. This translates into CASSQLGQGLEAFF.

The chain has TRBV7-8 and TRBJ2-7; 9 bases fit TRBD1. This CDR3 spans 15 amino acids. Germline V gene data show CDR1 as SGHVS and CDR2 as FQNEAQ. J lost 4 bases, V lost 5 bases, and 9 bases had no gene match. Here the CDR3 reads CASSGTGTSRYEQYF. The CDR3 DNA reads as TGTGCCAGCAGCGGGACAGGGACTTCAAGATACGAGCAGTACTTC.

This clonotype was observed a few times. This may be a read error, as it is one base from a much larger clone. V is TRBV28 and J is TRBJ2-7, with TRBD2 as a possible D gene (7 bases). Trimming removed 7 bases from V and 3 bases from J, with 28 bases in between. The CDR3 contains 18 residues. Germline V lookup: CDR1 MDHEN, CDR2 SYDVKM. CDR3 sequence: CASNSPRGHISRDYEQYF. CDR3 coding DNA: TGTGCCAGCAATTCTCCGCGGGGGCATATATCCCGGGACTACGAGCAGTACTTC.

The V and J genes are TRBV7-3 and TRBJ1-3; no definite D call. The CDR3 extends over 13 amino acids. Germline V gene lookup returns CDR1 SGHTA and CDR2 FQGTGA. Deletions cut 5 bases from V and 2 bases from J, with 7 bases between. The CDR3 region is CASSESPGNTIYF. DNA of the CDR3: TGTGCCAGCAGCGAGAGCCCTGGAAACACCATATATTTT.

This clonotype was observed many times. The chain employs TRBV11-2 and TRBJ2-5, with D unclear. Trimming removed 3 bases from V and 2 bases from J, with 7 bases in between. The CDR3 is made up of 13 amino acids. Germline-derived CDR1 and CDR2 are SGHAT and FQNNGV. CDR3 region: CASSLNRQETQYF. Written as DNA, the CDR3 is TGTGCCAGCAGCTTGAACAGACAAGAGACCCAGTACTTC.